The clone carrying this T cell receptor beta chain was seen ten or more times. Its antigen remains unknown. Certain patients, namely those with other autoimmune diseases, uncontrolled infections, pregnancy or lactation, were excluded. TCR beta CDR3 amplification used RNA transcripts. The first-round RT-PCR employed HTBI primers together with the Qiagen OneStep RT-PCR kit. A multiplex PCR was then performed as the second round. Via MiXCR, TCRdb re-called the multiplex PCR reads, giving one row per CDR3 protein. The table records about 400,000 distinct CDR3 sequences, approximately 16% of them present only once. The data stem from a study of Graves' ophthalmopathy and Graves' hyperthyroidism. Study results and limitations: A 13-signature model separated ophthalmopathy from stable hyperthyroidism, around 88% sensitivity, just over 80% specificity. Progression of ophthalmopathy was predicted by the model with more than 70% sensitivity and around 72% specificity.

The CDR3 is 11 residues long. V lost 11 bases and J lost 3; bases outside the gene matches: 4. Germline V CDR1 and CDR2: MDHEN, SYDVKM. The sequenced sample was peripheral blood. The V and J genes are TRBV28 and TRBJ2-7; 7 bases line up with TRBD2. The origin of this receptor is a woman under 30 with Graves' ophthalmopathy. Here the CDR3 reads CAWGGNYEQYF. As DNA, the CDR3 is TGTGCCTGGGGGGGAAACTACGAGCAGTACTTC.